This T cell receptor beta chain is drawn from a study of T cells after yellow fever vaccination. The study, taken as a whole, reports: Most primary-vaccination clones recurred post-booster (just under 98% CD4, 88% CD8).

With regard to this clonotype: Its antigen is not known. Just one base apart from a much larger clone, this may be a read error.

TCR cDNA, made by 5'RACE template switching, carried an added universal primer site and UMIs. TCRdb reprocessed the 5' RACE reads via MiXCR and lists one record per CDR3 protein. In the table there are around 46,000 distinct CDR3 sequences, around 7% of which are singletons. V shed 7 bases, J shed 0 bases, and the junction held 12 bases outside the gene matches. The CDR3 sequence is 17 residues long. Germline lookup yields CDR1 SQVTM and CDR2 ANQGSEA. V usage is TRBV29-1 and J usage is TRBJ2-5; 12 bases are shared with TRBD2. This TCR derives from a young man who received the YFV17D yellow fever vaccine. This specimen consisted of CD8+ T cells sorted from PBMCs, obtained around 16 days after the first yellow fever vaccination. CDR3 residues: CSDDTLAGGQYQETQYF. CDR3 nucleotide sequence: TGCAGCGATGACACACTAGCGGGGGGCCAGTACCAAGAGACCCAGTACTTC. The full variable domain, its missing parts supplied by reference TRBV29-1 and TRBJ2-5, is SAVISQKPSRDICQRGTSLTIQCQVDSQVTMMFWYRQQPGQSLTLIATANQGSEATYESGFVIDKFPISRPNLTFSTLTVSNMSPEDSSIYLCSDDTLAGGQYQETQYFGPGTRLLVL.